This is a list of T cell receptor beta chains from one sample in a study of shared clonotypes between healthy human individuals. Clones were read by immunoSEQ multiplex PCR, and TCRdb kept only the in-frame ones, dropping some. The sample holds fewer than 1.6 million clones, 98% seen once. Material: naive CD4+ T cells sorted from blood. The receptors here all came from a man aged 30-40 years in good health. Each CDR3 is given with its conserved first and last residue. D genes are given only for firm matches. Part of the rows lack a size; the others show once, few, many or a class for expanded clones.

D gene: TRBD1; J gene: TRBJ1-1; clone size: -; V gene: TRBV2; CDR3 DNA: TGTGCCAGCAGCGTAACAGGGGCAAGTCAAGCTTTCTTT; CDR3 protein: CASSVTGASQAFF
D gene: -; J gene: TRBJ2-2; clone size: -; V gene: TRBV6-1; CDR3 DNA: TGTGCCAGCAGTGCCGGGACCCAGAACACCGGGGAGCTGTTTTTT; CDR3 protein: CASSAGTQNTGELFF
D gene: TRBD2; J gene: TRBJ2-1; clone size: -; V gene: TRBV5-1; CDR3 DNA: TGCGCCAGCAGCTTGACCGGACTAGCGGCTGAGCAGTTCTTC; CDR3 protein: CASSLTGLAAEQFF
D gene: TRBD2; J gene: TRBJ2-1; clone size: -; V gene: TRBV4-1; CDR3 DNA: TGCGCCAGCAGCCAAGGTCCGACTAGCCCCTCCTACAATGAGCAGTTCTTC; CDR3 protein: CASSQGPTSPSYNEQFF
D gene: -; J gene: TRBJ2-7; clone size: -; V gene: TRBV19; CDR3 DNA: TGTGCCAGTAGTAAGGGGACGACGGGTTTCACCTACGAGCAGTACTTC; CDR3 protein: CASSKGTTGFTYEQYF
D gene: TRBD2; J gene: TRBJ2-1; clone size: -; V gene: TRBV5-1; CDR3 DNA: TGCGCCAGCAGCCTAGCGGGCTCCTACAATGAGCAGTTCTTC; CDR3 protein: CASSLAGSYNEQFF
D gene: TRBD1; J gene: TRBJ2-3; clone size: once; V gene: TRBV5-1; CDR3 DNA: TGCGCCAGCAGCCTCAGACAGGGCGCAGATACGCAGTATTTT; CDR3 protein: CASSLRQGADTQYF
D gene: TRBD2; J gene: TRBJ2-6; clone size: once; V gene: TRBV30; CDR3 DNA: TGTGCCTGGAGTGTAATTCCTAGCGGGGTAAGCTCTGGGGCCAACGTCCTGACTTTC; CDR3 protein: CAWSVIPSGVSSGANVLTF
D gene: TRBD2; J gene: TRBJ2-7; clone size: -; V gene: TRBV28; CDR3 DNA: TGTGCCAGCAGTTTAAGCCCAAGCGGGAGAACTTTCTACGAGCAGTACTTC; CDR3 protein: CASSLSPSGRTFYEQYF
D gene: -; J gene: TRBJ1-4; clone size: -; V gene: TRBV7-9; CDR3 DNA: TGTGCCAGCAGCGCTGCGCGGAGGGGCGAGGATGAAAAACTGTTTTTT; CDR3 protein: CASSAARRGEDEKLFF
D gene: TRBD2; J gene: TRBJ2-4; clone size: -; V gene: TRBV11-2; CDR3 DNA: TGTGCCAGCAGCTCCTACCGGGAGGAAAACATTCAGTACTTC; CDR3 protein: CASSSYREENIQYF
D gene: -; J gene: TRBJ2-7; clone size: -; V gene: TRBV5-1; CDR3 DNA: TGCGCCAGCAGCTTATTAGGACAGAGCTCCTACGAGCAGTACTTC; CDR3 protein: CASSLLGQSSYEQYF
D gene: TRBD1; J gene: TRBJ2-2; clone size: -; V gene: TRBV28; CDR3 DNA: TGTGCCAGCAGGGCAACAGGGGGCGATTCCCGCGCGAACACCGGGGAGCTGTTTTTT; CDR3 protein: CASRATGGDSRANTGELFF
D gene: -; J gene: TRBJ2-3; clone size: -; V gene: TRBV5-1; CDR3 DNA: TGCGCCAGCAGCCGAACTATAGATACGCAGTATTTT; CDR3 protein: CASSRTIDTQYF
D gene: -; J gene: TRBJ2-1; clone size: -; V gene: TRBV29-1; CDR3 DNA: TGCAGCGTTGGGGGAGCGGAGACTAGGGAATCCTACAATGAGCAGTTCTTC; CDR3 protein: CSVGGAETRESYNEQFF
D gene: -; J gene: TRBJ2-3; clone size: -; V gene: TRBV7-9; CDR3 DNA: TGTGCCAGCAGCTTGGGGGATGGCCGGTCAGATACGCAGTATTTT; CDR3 protein: CASSLGDGRSDTQYF
D gene: -; J gene: TRBJ1-3; clone size: -; V gene: TRBV11-2; CDR3 DNA: TGTGCCAGCAGCAAGGGGTCTGGAAACACCATATATTTT; CDR3 protein: CASSKGSGNTIYF
D gene: TRBD2; J gene: TRBJ2-3; clone size: once; V gene: TRBV5-1; CDR3 DNA: TGCGCCAGCAGCTATACTAGCGGGAGGCTGAAAGTTTTGACCACAGATACGCAGTATTTT; CDR3 protein: CASSYTSGRLKVLTTDTQYF
D gene: -; J gene: TRBJ2-7; clone size: -; V gene: TRBV11-2; CDR3 DNA: TGTGCCAGCAGCTTAGCCGTACGGCAGGGGCCCTACGAGCAGTACTTC; CDR3 protein: CASSLAVRQGPYEQYF
D gene: TRBD2; J gene: TRBJ2-7; clone size: once; V gene: TRBV7-2; CDR3 DNA: TGTGCCAGCAGCCCTAGCGGGAGGAACTCCTACGAGCAGTACTTC; CDR3 protein: CASSPSGRNSYEQYF
D gene: -; J gene: TRBJ2-7; clone size: -; V gene: TRBV7-2; CDR3 DNA: TGTGCCAGCAGCTTAAGGGGTTGGACAGCCTACGAGCAGTACTTC; CDR3 protein: CASSLRGWTAYEQYF
D gene: TRBD1; J gene: TRBJ2-7; clone size: -; V gene: TRBV7-8; CDR3 DNA: TGTGCCAGCAGCTTAGTAGGGGGACAGGGAACCTACGAGCAGTACTTC; CDR3 protein: CASSLVGGQGTYEQYF
D gene: -; J gene: TRBJ2-5; clone size: -; V gene: TRBV5-1; CDR3 DNA: TGCGCCAGCAGCTCGGGGTACCAAGAGACCCAGTACTTC; CDR3 protein: CASSSGYQETQYF
D gene: -; J gene: TRBJ2-3; clone size: -; V gene: TRBV4-1; CDR3 DNA: TGCGCCAGCAGCGTGGGTTGGGGCGGCGGCACAGATACGCAGTATTTT; CDR3 protein: CASSVGWGGGTDTQYF
D gene: -; J gene: TRBJ2-1; clone size: -; V gene: TRBV30; CDR3 DNA: TGTGCCTGGAGTCTCGGGGCCCGGAGCTCCTACAATGAGCAGTTCTTC; CDR3 protein: CAWSLGARSSYNEQFF
D gene: TRBD1; J gene: TRBJ2-1; clone size: -; V gene: TRBV6-5; CDR3 DNA: TGTGCCAGCAGGCGCAGGGGGCTTGAGGACAATGAGCAGTTCTTC; CDR3 protein: CASRRRGLEDNEQFF
D gene: -; J gene: TRBJ2-1; clone size: -; V gene: TRBV4-3; CDR3 DNA: TGCGCCAGCAGCCAAGATTGGAATCGGGGTAATGAGCAGTTCTTC; CDR3 protein: CASSQDWNRGNEQFF
D gene: -; J gene: TRBJ2-7; clone size: -; V gene: TRBV18; CDR3 DNA: TGTGCCAGCTCACATTACAACGAGCAGTACTTC; CDR3 protein: CASSHYNEQYF